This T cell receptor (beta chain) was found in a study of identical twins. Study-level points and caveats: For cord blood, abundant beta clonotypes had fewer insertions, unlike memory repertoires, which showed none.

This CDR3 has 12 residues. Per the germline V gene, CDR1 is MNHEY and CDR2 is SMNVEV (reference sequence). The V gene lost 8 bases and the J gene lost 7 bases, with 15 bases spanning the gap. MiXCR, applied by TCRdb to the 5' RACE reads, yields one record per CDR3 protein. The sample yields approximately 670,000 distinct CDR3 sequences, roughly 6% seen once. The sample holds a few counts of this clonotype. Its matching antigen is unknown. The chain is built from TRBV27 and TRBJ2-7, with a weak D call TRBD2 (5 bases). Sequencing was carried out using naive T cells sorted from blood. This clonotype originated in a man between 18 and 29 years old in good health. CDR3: CASAVGTGEQYF. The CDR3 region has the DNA TGTGCCAGCGCTGTCGGCACGGGGGAGCAGTACTTC.